Listed below are T cell receptor beta chains from one sample, sequenced in a study of cytomegalovirus exposure and HLA in healthy donors. The protocol was immunoSEQ multiplex PCR, while the TCRdb copy is restricted to in-frame clones and leaves out a portion. The sample has 100,000 to 120,000 clones, approximately 80% seen once. Material for sequencing was PBMCs. Receptors originate from a male donor in good health and CMV-seronegative. CDR3s include the opening cysteine and the closing phenylalanine or tryptophan. Fields, in order: V gene, D gene, J gene, clone size, CDR3 protein, CDR3 DNA. D genes are given only for firm matches. Expanded clones are given a class, and other clones once, few, many or no size at all.

TRBV19	TRBD1	TRBJ1-3	-	CASKRGDSSGNTIYF	TGTGCCAGTAAGAGGGGGGACAGCTCTGGAAACACCATATATTTT
TRBV7-9	-	TRBJ2-7	few	CASSQGVGNEQYF	TGTGCCAGCAGCCAAGGGGTGGGCAACGAGCAGTACTTC
TRBV5-1	-	TRBJ2-7	-	CASSLGTGYYEQYF	TGCGCCAGCAGCTTGGGTACAGGGTACTACGAGCAGTACTTC
TRBV5-1	TRBD1	TRBJ1-1	-	CASSPTGTGGIEAFF	TGCGCCAGCAGCCCCACCGGGACAGGGGGTATTGAAGCTTTCTTT
TRBV2	-	TRBJ2-2	-	CASSGLPNTGELFF	TGTGCCAGCAGTGGACTACCGAACACCGGGGAGCTGTTTTTT
TRBV19	TRBD2	TRBJ2-1	-	CASSRGLAGNEQFF	TGTGCCAGTAGTAGGGGACTAGCGGGGAATGAGCAGTTCTTC
TRBV19	TRBD1	TRBJ1-5	-	CASSGTGGNQPQHF	TGTGCCAGTAGCGGGACAGGGGGCAATCAGCCCCAGCATTTT
TRBV27	-	TRBJ1-4	-	CASARGPTNEKLFF	TGTGCCAGCGCCAGGGGTCCCACTAATGAAAAACTGTTTTTT
TRBV7-7	TRBD2	TRBJ2-2	-	CASSLEGGVTGELFF	TGTGCTAGCAGCTTGGAGGGAGGGGTGACCGGGGAGCTGTTTTTT
TRBV5-4	-	TRBJ2-5	-	CASSPRSTQETQYF	TGTGCCAGCAGCCCACGGTCAACCCAAGAGACCCAGTACTTC
TRBV18	TRBD1	TRBJ1-5	-	CASSPGQGGQPQHF	TGTGCCAGCTCTCCGGGACAGGGGGGACAGCCCCAGCATTTT
TRBV7-9	-	TRBJ2-3	-	CASTQGGTQYF	TGTGCCAGCACCCAGGGAGGAACGCAGTATTTT
TRBV9	-	TRBJ2-3	-	CASSAYTGGHTDTQYF	TGTGCCAGCAGCGCATACACCGGGGGGCACACAGATACGCAGTATTTT
TRBV7-9	-	TRBJ1-4	-	CSSSFGGTNEKLFF	TGTTCCAGCAGCTTTGGAGGGACTAATGAAAAACTGTTTTTT
TRBV5-1	TRBD2	TRBJ2-3	-	CASSSASGRAVNTQYF	TGCGCCAGCAGCTCGGCTAGCGGGAGGGCCGTAAATACGCAGTATTTT
TRBV7-9	-	TRBJ1-2	-	CASSLDRGGGYGYTF	TGTGCCAGCAGCTTAGATCGGGGGGGCGGCTATGGCTACACCTTC
TRBV27	TRBD1	TRBJ1-4	few	CASRAGTGGTTNEKLFF	TGTGCCAGCAGGGCGGGGACAGGGGGCACTACTAATGAAAAACTGTTTTTT
TRBV2	-	TRBJ1-5	-	CASSPQVSGQPQHF	TGTGCCAGCAGTCCACAGGTGTCTGGGCAGCCCCAGCATTTT
TRBV30	-	TRBJ1-1	-	CAWSGGTGGTEAFF	TGTGCCTGGAGTGGGGGTACGGGGGGCACTGAAGCTTTCTTT
TRBV15	TRBD2	TRBJ2-3	-	CATSFRDYGTDTQYF	TGTGCCACCAGCTTCCGGGACTATGGCACAGATACGCAGTATTTT
TRBV5-1	TRBD2	TRBJ2-5	-	CASSITPGTSGRETQYF	TGCGCCAGCAGCATAACCCCCGGGACTAGCGGGAGAGAGACCCAGTACTTC
TRBV7-6	TRBD2	TRBJ2-3	-	CASSLGTSGRAGDTQYF	TGTGCCAGCAGCTTAGGGACTAGCGGGAGGGCCGGGGATACGCAGTATTTT
TRBV5-6	TRBD1	TRBJ2-4	-	CASSWGTGPQNIQYF	TGTGCCAGCAGCTGGGGGACAGGGCCACAAAACATTCAGTACTTC
TRBV5-4	TRBD1	TRBJ2-2	few	CASSLERTGDTGELFF	TGTGCCAGCAGCTTGGAAAGGACAGGGGACACCGGGGAGCTGTTTTTT
TRBV6-1	-	TRBJ2-7	-	CASSEDLSGPYEQYF	TGTGCCAGCAGTGAAGATTTGAGCGGCCCCTACGAGCAGTACTTC
TRBV9	TRBD2	TRBJ2-3	-	CASSSGDTDTQYF	TGTGCCAGCTCTAGCGGAGACACAGATACGCAGTATTTT
TRBV6-1	-	TRBJ1-2	-	CASSAERIYGYTF	TGTGCCAGCAGTGCGGAGAGGATCTATGGCTACACCTTC
TRBV2	TRBD2	TRBJ2-1	-	CASIYSGIEQFF	TGTGCCAGCATTTATAGCGGGATAGAGCAGTTCTTC
TRBV4-1	TRBD2	TRBJ2-1	-	CASSQVGAGNNEQFF	TGCGCCAGCAGCCAAGTCGGAGCGGGAAACAATGAGCAGTTCTTC
TRBV6-1	-	TRBJ1-1	-	CASIDFGRGGNTEAFF	TGTGCCAGCATTGACTTTGGTCGAGGGGGGAACACTGAAGCTTTCTTT
TRBV27	TRBD2	TRBJ2-7	-	CASSLSGGREYEQYF	TGTGCCAGCAGTTTGAGTGGCGGGAGAGAATACGAGCAGTACTTC
TRBV30	TRBD1	TRBJ1-4	few	CAWSVFGDSGREKLFF	TGTGCCTGGAGTGTATTTGGGGACAGCGGTCGAGAAAAACTGTTTTTT
TRBV27	-	TRBJ2-2	-	CASSLNTGELFF	TGTGCCAGCAGTCTAAACACCGGGGAGCTGTTTTTT
TRBV5-4	TRBD2	TRBJ2-1	-	CASKAGGPSNEQFF	TGTGCCAGCAAAGCGGGAGGGCCTTCGAATGAGCAGTTCTTC
TRBV11-3	-	TRBJ2-7	-	CASSLDDGTPPYEQYF	TGTGCCAGCAGCTTAGATGATGGGACACCTCCCTACGAGCAGTACTTC
TRBV5-4	TRBD1	TRBJ2-7	-	CASSSWDRGYEQYF	TGTGCCAGCAGCAGCTGGGACAGGGGATACGAGCAGTACTTC
TRBV9	TRBD2	TRBJ2-7	-	CASSVDPSGSYEQYF	TGTGCCAGCAGCGTAGACCCTAGCGGGAGCTACGAGCAGTACTTC
TRBV2	TRBD1	TRBJ1-1	once	CASEQGVNTEAFF	TGTGCCAGCGAACAGGGGGTGAACACTGAAGCTTTCTTT
TRBV5-8	-	TRBJ2-7	once	CASSLTQAAYEQYF	TGTGCCAGCAGCTTGACGCAAGCTGCCTACGAGCAGTACTTC
TRBV19	-	TRBJ2-3	-	CASSLSINMPDTQYF	TGTGCCAGTAGTCTTTCAATTAACATGCCAGATACGCAGTATTTT
TRBV5-6	TRBD1	TRBJ1-5	-	CASSVGTANQPQHF	TGTGCCAGCAGCGTGGGGACAGCTAATCAGCCCCAGCATTTT
TRBV7-6	TRBD2	TRBJ2-1	-	CASSLARTSGTNYNEQFF	TGTGCCAGCAGCTTAGCCCGGACTAGCGGGACCAACTACAATGAGCAGTTCTTC
TRBV7-9	TRBD2	TRBJ2-1	-	CASSEISGSSYNEQFF	TGTGCCAGCAGCGAGATAAGCGGGAGCTCCTACAATGAGCAGTTCTTC
TRBV2	-	TRBJ2-1	-	CASSDGAGHLNEQFF	TGTGCCAGCAGTGACGGAGCGGGCCACCTCAATGAGCAGTTCTTC
TRBV4-2	TRBD2	TRBJ2-2	-	CASSQELAGVPGELFF	TGTGCCAGCAGCCAAGAATTAGCGGGAGTACCCGGGGAGCTGTTTTTT
TRBV27	TRBD1	TRBJ1-5	-	CASSLGGGDQPQHF	TGTGCCAGCAGCCTAGGGGGCGGAGATCAGCCCCAGCATTTT
TRBV6-5	TRBD2	TRBJ2-1	-	CASSYELAGNEQFF	TGTGCCAGCAGTTACGAGCTAGCGGGCAATGAGCAGTTCTTC
TRBV11-1	TRBD1	TRBJ1-2	-	CASSLEKGQDPYGYTF	TGTGCCAGCAGCTTAGAAAAAGGACAGGACCCCTATGGCTACACCTTC
TRBV20-1	-	TRBJ2-7	-	CSARDAYEQYF	TGCAGTGCTAGAGACGCCTACGAGCAGTACTTC
TRBV9	TRBD2	TRBJ2-3	-	CASSPLSGSMPDTQYF	TGTGCCAGCAGCCCCCTGAGCGGGAGTATGCCAGATACGCAGTATTTT
TRBV27	-	TRBJ2-2	-	CASSFFGSTGELFF	TGTGCCAGCAGTTTCTTCGGGAGTACCGGGGAGCTGTTTTTT
TRBV10-3	-	TRBJ1-5	-	CAISRQVYSNQPQHF	TGTGCCATCAGTCGACAGGTTTATAGCAATCAGCCCCAGCATTTT